This TCR beta chain originates from a study of T cell responses to AZD1222 COVID-19 vaccine. Findings and caveats of the study: Among those given AZD1222, only six were seropositive at baseline.

Per the germline V gene, CDR1 is SGHRS and CDR2 is YFSETQ. Trimming shortened V by 0 bases and J by 1 base, and 10 bases separated the two germline ends. The CDR3 contains 15 residues. Clones were sequenced by immunoSEQ multiplex PCR, and TCRdb holds only the in-frame ones, with some missing. In the table there are 150,000 or so clones, around 88% of which are singletons. With respect to this clone: The antigen is undetermined.

This receptor was taken from an adult in good health. J is TRBJ1-1 and V is TRBV5-1; D call uncertain. The input for sequencing was peripheral blood, taken on day 0 of MenACWY control vaccination. This chain's CDR3 is CASSLDPVGNTEAFF. As DNA, the CDR3 is TGCGCCAGCAGCTTGGATCCGGTGGGGAACACTGAAGCTTTCTTT.